A single sample gave rise to the 32 T cell receptor beta chains below, sequenced in a study of cytomegalovirus exposure and HLA in healthy donors. Primers for the PCR totalled 60 Vbeta and 13 Jbeta. The protocol was immunoSEQ multiplex PCR, while the TCRdb copy is restricted to in-frame clones and leaves out a portion. The profile covers about 130,000 clones, with roughly 70% appearing a single time and approximately 1.6% taken by the ten largest. Material: PBMCs. The origin of the receptors is a human donor in good health.

There are a few counts of this clone. This rearrangement joins TRBV5-1 to TRBJ2-2; TRBD1 matches at 8 bases. Germline loops: CDR1 SGHRS, CDR2 YFSETQ. This CDR3 has 14 amino acids. J was trimmed by 5 bases and V by 3 bases; bases with no gene match: 3. CDR3 DNA sequence: TGCGCCAGCAGCTGGGACAGGCCTACCGGGGAGCTGTTTTTT. It translates to CASSWDRPTGELFF.

J is TRBJ1-1 and V is TRBV2; D gene unclear. V was shortened by 7 bases and J by 12 bases, with 15 bases between the two germline ends. CDR1 SNHLY and CDR2 FYNNEI come from the germline V gene. CDR3 size: 11 residues. Here the CDR3 DNA reads TGTGCCAGCAAAGCTTTAAGGGAGTCTTTCTTT. Its translation: CASKALRESFF.

The V call is TRBV5-1, the J call TRBJ2-2; TRBD2 matches 16 bases. CDR1 and CDR2 (germline): SGHRS, YFSETQ. The CDR3 sequence is 17 residues long. J gave up 6 bases and V 4 bases, and 6 bases lay outside the gene matches. The DNA for the CDR3 is TGCGCCAGCAGCCCGGGACTAGCGGGAGGGCTCGCCGGGGAGCTGTTTTTT. Its protein product is CASSPGLAGGLAGELFF.

V gene TRBV19 combines with J gene TRBJ2-1, with 9 bases identical to TRBD2. The CDR3 consists of 16 residues. The V and J ends lost 3 bases and 10 bases, in that order; junction bases with no gene match: 13. Germline lookup yields CDR1 LNHDA and CDR2 SQIVND (reference sequence). The CDR3 region has the DNA TGTGCCAGTAGTATCGTTCGCGGGAGGGAGGGGCAAGAGCAGTTCTTC. It codes for CASSIVRGREGQEQFF. The full variable domain, completed using reference TRBV19 and TRBJ2-1, is DGGITQSPKYLFRKEGQNVTLSCEQNLNHDAMYWYRQDPGQGLRLIYYSQIVNDFQKGDIAEGYSVSREKKESFPLTVTSAQKNPTAFYLCASSIVRGREGQEQFFGPGTRLTVL.

This clone appeared a few times. This sample includes further DNA sequences coding for the same CDR3. The genes are TRBV18 and TRBJ2-1, with 8 bases matching TRBD1. Per germline, CDR1 KGHSH and CDR2 LQKENI. The J segment lost 6 bases and the V segment lost 4 bases, leaving 2 bases of the junction unmatched. The length of the CDR3 is 13 residues. The CDR3 reads CASSLGTGNEQFF. The CDR3 nucleotides are TGTGCCAGCTCACTGGGGACAGGCAATGAGCAGTTCTTC.

V and J are TRBV29-1 and TRBJ2-7; 11 bases are a match to TRBD1. The V segment lost 4 bases and the J segment 6 bases; nucleotides outside the gene matches: 8. The CDR3 runs 14 residues. The germline gives CDR1 SQVTM, CDR2 ANQGSEA. The CDR3 sequence: CSVARTGGEREQYF. The CDR3 DNA follows: TGCAGCGTTGCACGGACAGGGGGCGAACGCGAGCAGTACTTC.

The chain has TRBV15 and TRBJ2-5; no clear D. The V end was cut by 2 bases, the J end by 4 bases, with 14 bases between. Per germline, CDR1 LNHNV and CDR2 YYDKDF (reference sequence). There are 15 residues in the CDR3. CDR3 residues: CATSRTGSSGETQYF. CDR3 sequence (DNA): TGTGCCACCAGCAGAACCGGGTCCTCGGGAGAGACCCAGTACTTC.

CDR3 amino acids: CASSSEGARRETQYF. The CDR3 DNA is TGTGCCAGCAGCTCCGAGGGGGCTCGGAGGGAGACCCAGTACTTC. V and J are TRBV7-9 and TRBJ2-5, with 7 bases lining up with TRBD1. Germline assignment: CDR1 SEHNR and CDR2 FQNEAQ (reference sequence). The CDR3 is 15 amino acids. V gave up 4 bases and J gave up 5 bases; unmatched junction bases: 10.

The CDR3 here is CASSLRQGANTEAFF. The DNA for the CDR3 is TGTGCCAGCAGTTTAAGACAGGGGGCGAACACTGAAGCTTTCTTT. The V gene is TRBV28, the J gene TRBJ1-1, with TRBD1 matching 10 bases. Germline trimming cut 2 bases from V and 1 base from J; bases unmatched to any gene: 1. The CDR3 length is 15 residues. Germline assignment: CDR1 MDHEN and CDR2 SYDVKM.

V usage is TRBV7-9 and J usage is TRBJ2-3, with D perhaps TRBD1 (5 bases). Deletions cut 0 bases from V and 4 bases from J, with 5 bases between. This CDR3 is 13 amino acids long. Germline CDR1 and CDR2: SEHNR and FQNEAQ (reference sequence). DNA for the CDR3: TGTGCCAGCAGCTTAGCGACAGCAGATACGCAGTATTTT. Its protein product is CASSLATADTQYF.

J is TRBJ2-7 and V is TRBV4-1; possible D gene TRBD1, 6 bases. The length of the CDR3 is 15 residues. V lost 0 bases and J 3 bases, leaving 12 bases between the germline ends. Germline values: CDR1 MGHRA, CDR2 YSYEKL. CDR3 sequence reads: CASSQEYREGYEQYF. The CDR3 coding sequence is TGCGCCAGCAGCCAAGAGTACAGGGAAGGCTACGAGCAGTACTTC.

This rearrangement joins TRBV6-1 to TRBJ2-3; D possibly corresponds to TRBD2 (5 bases). Germline lookup yields CDR1 MNHNS and CDR2 SASEGT. V gave up 4 bases and J gave up 7 bases, with 18 bases separating them. The CDR3 runs 15 residues. The CDR3 sequence is CASSVHNGGSNTQYF. Written as DNA, the CDR3 is TGTGCCAGCAGTGTTCATAACGGAGGCTCGAATACGCAGTATTTT.

This chain uses TRBV13 with TRBJ1-1; the D gene is possibly TRBD1 (6 bases). V shed 5 bases and J shed 1 base, with 14 bases lying between them. This CDR3 has 15 residues. CDR1 PRHDT and CDR2 FYEKMQ come from the germline V gene (reference sequence). The CDR3 spells CASSAQGSPNTEAFF. CDR3 nucleotides: TGTGCCAGCAGCGCACAGGGTTCCCCGAACACTGAAGCTTTCTTT.

This clone has only a few counts. CDR3 sequence: CASSQDWARAYEQYF. As DNA, the CDR3 is TGTGCCAGCAGCCAAGATTGGGCCAGAGCCTACGAGCAGTACTTC. The chain couples TRBV14 to TRBJ2-7; unclear D gene. The CDR3 totals 15 residues. V dropped 0 bases and J dropped 2 bases, with 11 bases sitting between them. Germline V gene lookup returns CDR1 SGHDN and CDR2 FVKESK.

This clone was observed a handful of times. The chain is built from TRBV4-1 and TRBJ2-7, with TRBD1 matching 9 bases. This CDR3 contains 15 residues. Per the germline V gene, CDR1 is MGHRA and CDR2 is YSYEKL. V gave up 3 bases and J gave up 2 bases; unmatched junction bases: 5. The CDR3 spells CASSQTRDRAYEQYF. CDR3 nucleotides: TGCGCCAGCAGCCAGACCCGGGACAGGGCCTACGAGCAGTACTTC.

This clone turned up a few times. Other DNA sequences in the same sample also yield this CDR3. V and J are TRBV2 and TRBJ2-3; 7 bases fit TRBD1. The CDR3 is 14 amino acids. Germline trimming cut 7 bases from V and 0 bases from J; bases unmatched to any gene: 4. Per the germline V gene, CDR1 is SNHLY and CDR2 is FYNNEI. The CDR3 loop is CASNRQGSTDTQYF. As DNA, the CDR3 is TGTGCCAGCAATCGACAGGGTAGCACAGATACGCAGTATTTT.

This chain joins TRBV2 and TRBJ2-3, with 12 bases fitting TRBD2. Germline trimming cut 1 base from V and 2 bases from J; bases unmatched to any gene: 1. CDR1 is SNHLY, CDR2 FYNNEI, per germline. The CDR3 extends over 16 amino acids. CDR3 amino acids: CASSEGLAGATDTQYF. The CDR3 DNA sequence: TGTGCCAGCAGTGAAGGACTAGCGGGAGCCACAGATACGCAGTATTTT.

The rearrangement joins TRBV28 to TRBJ2-3, with TRBD1 matching over 7 bases. Germline V gives CDR1 MDHEN, CDR2 SYDVKM. The CDR3 covers 15 residues. The V segment lost 5 bases and the J segment 5 bases; nucleotides outside the gene matches: 10. This CDR3 is CASSLPTGSGDTQYF. CDR3 sequence (DNA): TGTGCCAGCAGTCTGCCGACAGGGTCGGGAGATACGCAGTATTTT.

The chain couples TRBV7-8 to TRBJ2-7; 10 bases agree with TRBD2. Germline values: CDR1 SGHVS, CDR2 FQNEAQ. The ends lost 5 bases at V and 4 bases at J; junction bases unmatched: 8. The CDR3 runs 15 residues. The CDR3 sequence is CASSATSGELYEQYF. As DNA, the CDR3 is TGTGCCAGCAGCGCTACTAGCGGGGAATTATACGAGCAGTACTTC.

The chain couples TRBV18 to TRBJ1-1; possibly TRBD1 for D (5 bases). With 0 bases removed from V and 5 bases from J, the gap between germline ends came to 13 bases. This CDR3 comprises 15 residues. The germline V gene encodes CDR1 KGHSH and CDR2 LQKENI. The DNA of the CDR3 is TGTGCCAGCTCACCACCAATGTCACAGGTGACTGAAGCTTTCTTT. It specifies CASSPPMSQVTEAFF.

The rearrangement links TRBV7-8 to TRBJ2-5; unclear D gene. V lost 1 base and J lost 2, with 5 bases in between. Per the germline V gene, CDR1 is SGHVS and CDR2 is FQNEAQ. The CDR3 totals 13 residues. For the CDR3, the DNA is TGTGCCAGCAGCTTAGTAGTACAAGAGACCCAGTACTTC. Translated: CASSLVVQETQYF.

The rearrangement joins TRBV28 to TRBJ1-5; D might be TRBD1 (6 bases). The germline gives CDR1 MDHEN, CDR2 SYDVKM. CDR3 length equals 15 residues. The V and J ends lost 5 bases and 5 bases respectively, with 16 bases between them. The chain's CDR3 is CASSPGTIRHQPQHF. The DNA for the CDR3 is TGTGCCAGCAGTCCGGGGACAATTCGGCATCAGCCCCAGCATTTT. Variable domain in full (rest from reference TRBV28 and TRBJ1-5): DVKVTQSSRYLVKRTGEKVFLECVQDMDHENMFWYRQDPGLGLRLIYFSYDVKMKEKGDIPEGYSVSREKKERFSLILESASTNQTSMYLCASSPGTIRHQPQHFGDGTRLSIL.

This rearrangement joins TRBV11-3 to TRBJ1-2, with 7 bases lining up with TRBD1. V lost 6 bases to trimming and J lost 0 bases; unmatched junction nucleotides: 10. This CDR3 region has 16 residues. CDR1 and CDR2 (germline): SGHNT, YENEEA. The CDR3: CASSHRGGTANYGYTF. The CDR3 DNA reads as TGTGCCAGCAGTCATAGAGGCGGGACAGCTAACTATGGCTACACCTTC.

This clone was counted only a few times. The chain uses TRBV28 and TRBJ2-2, with D possibly TRBD1 on 7 matching bases. In germline, CDR1 is MDHEN, CDR2 SYDVKM. This CDR3 spans 16 amino acids. Between the trimmed V and J ends, which lost 5 bases and 3 bases, there was a span of 16 bases. CDR3 bases: TGTGCCAGCAGTCGGAGGGGGCGCTTGTACACCGGGGAGCTGTTTTTT. Its translation: CASSRRGRLYTGELFF.

Points on this clone: The junction does not match germline at one end; this may be a read error. The genes are TRBV7-7 and TRBJ2-5, with D unclear. The V gene's germline CDR1 is SSHAT and CDR2 FNYEAQ (reference sequence). The CDR3 consists of 13 residues. In nucleotides, the CDR3 is TGTGCTAGCAGGTCCCAAGTACAGGAGACCCAGTACTTC. It yields the protein CASRSQVQETQYF.

The V gene is TRBV7-2, the J gene TRBJ2-1; 7 bases are shared with TRBD2. The germline gives CDR1 SGHTA, CDR2 FQGNSA. Trimming took 5 bases from V and 8 from J; bases not matched to a gene: 12. This CDR3 region has 15 residues. CDR3: CASSPLGLPADEQFF. The CDR3 nucleotides are TGTGCCAGCAGCCCCCTGGGACTACCGGCGGATGAGCAGTTCTTC.

This clone was counted between two and nine times. The V gene is TRBV4-1, the J gene TRBJ2-7; 12 bases are a match to TRBD2. The CDR3 covers 16 residues. The V gene end was trimmed by 4 bases and the J gene end by 5 bases; junction bases not matched to a gene: 9. CDR1 is MGHRA and CDR2 is YSYEKL in the germline V gene. The CDR3 reads CASSLGWTSGNHEQYF. CDR3 DNA sequence: TGCGCCAGCAGCCTCGGCTGGACTAGCGGGAACCACGAGCAGTACTTC.

This chain connects TRBV6-1 to TRBJ2-7; TRBD1 might be the D (6 bases). The germline V gene has CDR1 MNHNS and CDR2 SASEGT. Trimming removed 6 bases at V and 1 base at J, with 10 bases between. The CDR3 is made up of 13 amino acids. The CDR3 spells CASSPGQSYEQYF. In DNA form, the CDR3 reads TGTGCCAGCAGCCCCGGACAGTCCTACGAGCAGTACTTC.

V usage is TRBV7-2 and J usage is TRBJ2-7, with D possibly TRBD2 on 6 matching bases. V lost 5 bases and J lost 7, with 12 bases in between. CDR1 SGHTA and CDR2 FQGNSA come from the germline V gene. This CDR3 is built from 12 residues. The CDR3, as DNA: TGTGCCAGCAGCCCCCCCGGGGGTGAGCAGTACTTC. It codes for CASSPPGGEQYF.

The V call is TRBV6-6, the J call TRBJ1-1; D possibly corresponds to TRBD1 (5 bases). V was trimmed by 2 bases and J by 7 bases, leaving 11 bases between them. The germline CDR1 and CDR2 sequences are MNHNY and SVGAGI (reference sequence). The CDR3 is made up of 13 amino acids. CDR3 sequence reads: CASSYDSGVEAFF. For the CDR3, the DNA is TGTGCCAGCAGTTACGACTCGGGGGTTGAAGCTTTCTTT.

This clone has a handful of counts. The CDR3 spells CASSLGEGQPQHF. The CDR3 DNA follows: TGCGCCAGCAGCTTGGGGGAGGGTCAGCCCCAGCATTTT. This chain links TRBV5-1 with TRBJ1-5; D uncertain. The V and J ends lost 0 bases and 6 bases respectively, with 7 bases between them. Germline CDR1 and CDR2: SGHRS and YFSETQ. The CDR3 totals 13 residues.

This chain links TRBV11-3 with TRBJ2-7; 9 bases agree with TRBD2. The CDR3 consists of 14 residues. J gave up 1 base and V 4 bases, and 2 bases lay outside the gene matches. Germline loops: CDR1 SGHNT, CDR2 YENEEA. CDR3 sequence reads: CASSSLAGSYEQYF. The CDR3 region has the DNA TGTGCCAGCAGCTCCCTAGCGGGATCCTACGAGCAGTACTTC.